Listed below are T cell receptor beta chains from one sample, sequenced in a study of tumor and adjacent non-tumor tissue in lung cancer. From the multiplex PCR reads, TCRdb called clonotypes with MiXCR, one entry per CDR3 protein. The repertoire has tens of thousands of distinct CDR3 sequences, 60% to 70% of them found once; the top ten carry around 19%. Sample: distant non-tumor lung tissue. These receptors all stem from a woman aged 40 to 50 with non-small cell lung cancer. CDR3s include the opening cysteine and the closing phenylalanine or tryptophan. D genes are given only for firm matches. Some rows have no size entry. The others give once, few or many, or a class for an expanded clone.

V gene	D gene	clone size	J gene	CDR3 DNA	CDR3 protein
TRBV6-2/TRBV6-3	TRBD2	many	TRBJ2-1	TGTGCCAGCAGTTACTCGATTGGCGGGACTAGCGGGAGAAATGAGCAGTTCTTC	CASSYSIGGTSGRNEQFF
TRBV14	-	once	TRBJ2-1	TGTGCCAGCAGCCAAGATCGCGCGGGTAGGGGAAACAAAGAGCAGTTCTTC	CASSQDRAGRGNKEQFF
TRBV6-1	-	-	TRBJ1-4	TGCGCCAGCAGACGAGGACGGGCAACTAATGAAAAACTGTTTTTT	CASRRGRATNEKLFF
TRBV11-3	-	-	TRBJ2-5	TGTGCCAGCAGCAGGCGGATCCAGTATTTC	CASSRRIQYF
TRBV28	TRBD1	few	TRBJ2-3	TGTGCCAGCAGTTCCCCGAGGGACAGGGCCTCTAGGGATACGCAGTATTTT	CASSSPRDRASRDTQYF
TRBV15	TRBD2	few	TRBJ2-1	TGTGCTACCAGCTACCAGCGGGAGAACAATGAGCAGTTCTTC	CATSYQRENNEQFF
TRBV24-1	-	-	TRBJ2-1	TGTACCACCAGTGATTTCAAGGATGGGCAGTTCTTC	CTTSDFKDGQFF
TRBV6-5	-	many	TRBJ1-5	TGTGCCAGCAGTTCTCTTTCCCGGGACAGCAATCAGCCCCAGCATTTT	CASSSLSRDSNQPQHF
TRBV29-1	-	-	TRBJ2-1	TGCAACGGTGGGGGACATTGGTTCTACAATGAGCAGTTCTTC	CNGGGHWFYNEQFF
TRBV11-2	-	-	TRBJ2-7	TGTGCCAGCAGCTTGGGTCCCCAGAGACAGGCCTACGAGCAGTACTTC	CASSLGPQRQAYEQYF
TRBV11-2	-	-	TRBJ2-7	TGTGCCAGCAGCTTACAGTCAACCCACTACGAGCAGTACTTC	CASSLQSTHYEQYF